The entry below describes one T cell receptor (beta chain). This clonotype occurred a few times. Its antigen is unknown. No base quality values were provided; no much bigger clone lies one nucleotide off. The sample belongs to a study of regulatory T cells in long-lasting Graves disease (dated by TCRdb to 2020 to 2023). Context from the whole study: Persistent Graves' disease was defined as antithyroid drug treatment for over 5 years with persistently positive TSH receptor autoantibodies. A total of some 33 samples were covered by TCR sequencing, comprising roughly 13 persistent and roughly 20 newly diagnosed Graves' disease patients. The study took place in China and was registered as a clinical trial. In the clinical cohort, patients with persistent Graves' disease had used antithyroid drugs for an average of roughly 10 years. Patients with persistent Graves' disease were compared with patients with newly diagnosed Graves' disease using TCR sequencing and RNA sequencing of peripheral blood. Findings and caveats that apply to the study as a whole: TRBV28, TRBJ1-2 and TRBJ2-5 were preferentially used in persistent disease, while TRBV20-1 and TRBJ2-1 were favored in newly diagnosed disease. Patients with persistent disease shared more public clonotypes (fewer than 3,000) than newly diagnosed patients did (nearly 1,000). Sequencing and analysis were restricted to the TCR beta chain. The small sample size was acknowledged by the authors as a limitation that may reduce accuracy. Persistent Graves' disease patients showed lower TCR Shannon entropy and fewer highly expanded clones than newly diagnosed patients, suggesting clonal expansion. Peripheral blood alone was examined, since thyroid tissue, which constituted the primary lesion, could not be accessed.

The time point label on this specimen signifies: persistent/refractory GD, antithyroid drugs over 5 years with positive TRAb. For both TCR sequencing and RNA sequencing, RNA was extracted from PBMCs using TRIzol. Graves' disease was diagnosed according to American Thyroid Association guidelines. Patients were recruited from an endocrinology department in Xi'an, China. Each patient gave about 8.1 milliliters of peripheral blood, collected in an EDTA anticoagulant tube. PBMCs were isolated by Ficoll Paque Plus density gradient separation without further T cell sorting. RNA quality was checked with an Agilent 2100 Bioanalyzer and agarose gel, and concentration with a NanoDrop 2000. Library creation used multiplex PCR. Sequenced on an Illumina HiSeq 4000. iRepertoire HTBI primers and Arm-PCR amplification of CDR3 regions were used to construct TCR beta libraries. Before sequencing, the PCR products went through gel purification. On the study's bioinformatics: Across samples, about 64 TRBV and over 11 TRBJ segments were identified and used for gene usage analysis of CDR3 amino acid clonotypes. COPE and FqMerger were used to merge the filtered high-quality paired reads into contigs. Contigs were aligned with BLAST to IMGT TRBV, TRBD and TRBJ reference genes, and CDR3 was defined per IMGT. Any clonotype with a frequency above 0.1% was counted as a highly expanded clone. Repertoire diversity was measured by Shannon entropy, and V-J evenness by the Gini coefficient. A clonotype was considered public if more than one individual shared it. TCRdb's own reprocessing of the public reads used fastp at Q25 and MiXCR and kept productive beta chains. Entries are consolidated by CDR3 protein sequence, retaining the most common genes and DNA. TCRdb, not the authors, supplied the V and J calls. The sample yields approximately 380,000 distinct CDR3 sequences; around 21% were counted once. The ten largest clones represent 20% to 25% of the sample.

Inclusive of the bounding cysteine and phenylalanine, the CDR3 is 14 residues long. CDR3 DNA is the only sequence kept; it has 42 bases, read in frame from the first base. As encoded in the germline V gene (reference sequence), CDR1 is GTSNPN while CDR2 is SVGIG. V lost 3 bases and J lost 4 bases, and the count of bases not matched to a germline gene is 4. The clonotype originates from a female donor with Graves disease. The V gene is TRBV30 and the J gene is TRBJ2-2, and 8 junctional nucleotides match TRBD2. The sample consisted of peripheral blood mononuclear cells (PBMCs), taken when the disease was refractory, from a patient treated with antithyroid drugs. The nucleotides read TGTGCCTGGAGGCGGGGGGTTGGCACCGGGGAGCTGTTTTTT. Protein translation: CAWRRGVGTGELFF.